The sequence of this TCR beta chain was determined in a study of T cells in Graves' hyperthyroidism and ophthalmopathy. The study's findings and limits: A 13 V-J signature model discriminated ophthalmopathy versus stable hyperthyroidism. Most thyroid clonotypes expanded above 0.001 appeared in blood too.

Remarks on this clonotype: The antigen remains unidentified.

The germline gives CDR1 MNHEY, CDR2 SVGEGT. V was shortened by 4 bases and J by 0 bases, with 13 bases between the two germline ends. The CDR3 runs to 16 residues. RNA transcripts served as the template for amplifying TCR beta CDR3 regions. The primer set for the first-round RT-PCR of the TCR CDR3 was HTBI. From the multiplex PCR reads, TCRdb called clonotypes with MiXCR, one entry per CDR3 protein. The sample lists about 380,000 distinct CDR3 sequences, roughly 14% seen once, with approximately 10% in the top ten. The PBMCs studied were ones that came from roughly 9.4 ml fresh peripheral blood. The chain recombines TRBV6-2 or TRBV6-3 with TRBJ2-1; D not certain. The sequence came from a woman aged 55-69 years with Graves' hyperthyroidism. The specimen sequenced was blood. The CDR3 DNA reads TGTGCCAGCAGTTCAATAGCTGCCGGCTCCTACAATGAGCAGTTCTTC. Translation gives CASSSIAAGSYNEQFF.